Below, 26 T cell receptor delta chains from the same sample are listed, as sequenced in a study of Vδ1+ human thymocytes. Regarding the study as a whole: Thymic TRG and TRD repertoires appeared highly polyclonal, with Gaussian CDR3 length distributions.

The antigens of these receptors remain unknown. Extracted RNA was reverse transcribed into cDNA. Pooled V-gene forward primers with one constant-region reverse primer generated the CDR3 amplicons by multiplex PCR. TCRdb used CATT to re-call clones from the multiplex PCR reads. The sample has tens of thousands of delta-chain clones; more than 15% are singletons. Sequenced: Vdelta1+ gamma-delta thymocytes from the thymus. Subset reported: FACS-sorted CD3+ TCRalphabeta- TCRVdelta1+ TCRVdelta2- thymocytes. These receptors were collected from a boy less than two years old who had congenital heart surgery.

Only a few counts were recorded for this clone. The chain joins TRDV1 to TRDJ1, with 12 nucleotides matching TRDD3. This CDR3 region has 18 residues. V lost 1 base to trimming and J lost 2 bases; unmatched junction nucleotides: 8. Germline CDR1 and CDR2: TSWWSYY and QGS. The CDR3: CALGEPDTGGYSTDKLIF. In DNA, the CDR3 is TGTGCTCTTGGGGAACCGGATACTGGGGGATACTCGACCGATAAACTCATCTTT.

The table lists this clone with a few counts. The V gene is TRDV1, the J gene TRDJ1; possible D gene TRDD3, 5 bases. This CDR3 has 21 residues. Germline-derived CDR1 and CDR2 are TSWWSYY and QGS. The germline V and J ends were trimmed by 6 bases and 2 bases, with 34 bases remaining between them. In DNA form, the CDR3 reads TGTGCTCTTGGCCGAACCCCTAAGAGTCTTGGAGGGGACCCCCGGACCGATAAACTCATCTTT. Its protein product is CALGRTPKSLGGDPRTDKLIF.

This clone was detected a few times. The rearrangement joins TRDV1 to TRDJ1; 8 bases are shared with TRDD3. The CDR3 length is 20 residues. CDR1 and CDR2 (germline): TSWWSYY, QGS. The V gene end was trimmed by 5 bases and the J gene end by 0 bases; junction bases not matched to a gene: 20. The CDR3 here is CALGSRHPTGIRKYTDKLIF. Here the CDR3 DNA reads TGTGCTCTTGGGTCCCGTCATCCCACCGGGATACGGAAGTACACCGATAAACTCATCTTT.

The V gene is TRDV1, the J gene TRDJ1, with TRDD3 identical over 7 bases. J gave up 0 bases and V 2 bases, and 12 bases lay outside the gene matches. CDR1 is TSWWSYY and CDR2 is QGS in the germline V gene. This CDR3 is 18 amino acids long. The DNA of the CDR3 is TGTGCTCTTGGGGAAACCGTGGGGGACCCAGAGTACACCGATAAACTCATCTTT. Its translation: CALGETVGDPEYTDKLIF.

This clone was picked up a small number of times. The chain has TRDV1 and TRDJ1; TRDD3 agrees at 13 bases. The CDR3 is made up of 24 amino acids. Trimming cost V 0 bases and J 0 bases; bases outside gene matches: 22. Germline lookup yields CDR1 TSWWSYY and CDR2 QGS. CDR3 DNA sequence: TGTGCTCTTGGGGAACTTGCCCAAGCCCTTCCCACTGTACTGGGGGATACGTACACCGATAAACTCATCTTT. Translation gives CALGELAQALPTVLGDTYTDKLIF.

The rearrangement uses TRDV1 and TRDJ1, with 8 bases matching TRDD3. V shed 4 bases and J 0 bases; nucleotides not matched to a gene: 16. CDR1 is TSWWSYY, CDR2 QGS, per germline. This CDR3 region has 19 residues. DNA for the CDR3: TGTGCTCTTGGGGGGCCCTACGTTGGGGGATTTTGGTACACCGATAAACTCATCTTT. It codes for CALGGPYVGGFWYTDKLIF.

V and J are TRDV1 and TRDJ1; D remains ambiguous. The CDR3 is 15 residues long. CDR1 is TSWWSYY and CDR2 is QGS in the germline V gene. Between the trimmed V and J ends, which lost 1 base and 2 bases, there was a span of 11 bases. CDR3 protein: CALGEPPLRTDKLIF. Written as DNA, the CDR3 is TGTGCTCTTGGGGAACCACCCCTGCGGACCGATAAACTCATCTTT.

This clone was picked up a small number of times. The chain is built from TRDV1 and TRDJ1, with 9 bases aligning to TRDD3. The CDR3 consists of 18 residues. V was clipped by 6 bases and J by 7 bases; unmatched bases: 21. Looked up from germline, CDR1 is TSWWSYY and CDR2 is QGS. The CDR3 reads CALGNIEFLRGYVGKLIF. The CDR3 DNA is TGTGCTCTTGGAAACATCGAATTCCTACGGGGATACGTGGGTAAACTCATCTTT.

In its sample, this clone was seen a few times. The chain joins TRDV1 to TRDJ1, with TRDD3 matching over 10 bases. This CDR3 contains 19 residues. The V segment lost 5 bases and the J segment 0 bases; nucleotides outside the gene matches: 15. Germline CDR1 is TSWWSYY and CDR2 is QGS. The CDR3 spells CALGLFYWGISPYTDKLIF. CDR3 DNA sequence: TGTGCTCTTGGGTTGTTTTACTGGGGGATTTCTCCGTACACCGATAAACTCATCTTT.

The chain couples TRDV1 to TRDJ1; D gene unclear. Germline V gene lookup returns CDR1 TSWWSYY and CDR2 QGS. This CDR3 is built from 15 residues. V shed 2 bases and J shed 0 bases, with 10 bases lying between them. The CDR3 here is CALGEVPSYTDKLIF. For the CDR3, the DNA is TGTGCTCTTGGGGAAGTCCCCTCGTACACCGATAAACTCATCTTT.

Turning to this clone: An end of the junction differs from the germline gene, which may be a read error. The chain recombines TRDV1 with TRDJ1, with 7 bases matching TRDD3. The CDR3 has 18 residues. Per the germline V gene, CDR1 is TSWWSYY and CDR2 is QGS. DNA for the CDR3: TGTGCTCTTGGGGAACTAAAGGGGGGATGCATGTACACCGATAAACTCATCTTC. Its translation: CALGELKGGCMYTDKLIF.

About this clone: This could be a read error, since a much larger clone is one nucleotide away. The chain carries TRDV2 and TRDJ1; 7 bases match TRDD3. Germline V gives CDR1 GEAIGNYY, CDR2 EKD. This CDR3 region has 17 residues. The CDR3 nucleotides read TGTGCCTGTGACAGACATGGGGGACCCGAGCGAGATAATAAACCCATCTTT. This translates into CACDRHGGPERDNKPIF.

This clone was detected a few times. The chain recombines TRDV1 with TRDJ1; 9 bases fit TRDD3. The CDR3 is made up of 16 amino acids. Germline V gene sequence: CDR1 TSWWSYY, CDR2 QGS. The trim removed 6 bases at V and 3 bases at J, leaving 11 bases unmatched. This CDR3 reads CALGTNWGYAADKLIF. Here the CDR3 DNA reads TGTGCTCTTGGTACCAATTGGGGATACGCGGCCGATAAACTCATCTTT.

There are a few counts of this clone. The chain recombines TRDV1 with TRDJ1, with 10 bases lining up with TRDD3. The V and J ends lost 2 bases and 5 bases, in that order; junction bases with no gene match: 20. The CDR3 totals 20 residues. Germline V gene sequence: CDR1 TSWWSYY, CDR2 QGS. For the CDR3, the DNA is TGTGCTCTTGGGGAAACAACCGTCCTACGTGGGGGATACTCTTCGGATAAACTCATCTTT. Protein: CALGETTVLRGGYSSDKLIF.

The gene calls are TRDV1 and TRDJ1; D remains unclear. Trimming took 1 base from V and 0 from J, leaving 18 bases between them. The CDR3 is made up of 18 amino acids. CDR1 TSWWSYY and CDR2 QGS come from the germline V gene. The CDR3 DNA reads as TGTGCTCTTGGGGAACACATCTACGGGGTCATGTACACCGATAAACTCATCTTT. Its translation is CALGEHIYGVMYTDKLIF.

In this sample, this clone turned up a few times. The chain links TRDV1 to TRDJ1; D might be TRDD3 (6 bases). Germline V gene data show CDR1 as TSWWSYY and CDR2 as QGS. V was pared by 1 base and J by 2 bases, with 26 bases between. The CDR3 is made up of 20 amino acids. CDR3 in amino acids: CALGEQASYRGGTRTDKLIF. The DNA of the CDR3 is TGTGCTCTTGGGGAACAGGCATCTTATCGTGGGGGGACTCGGACCGATAAACTCATCTTT.

V gene TRDV1 combines with J gene TRDJ1, with 13 nucleotides matching TRDD3. The V gene's germline CDR1 is TSWWSYY and CDR2 QGS. The CDR3 is 22 residues long. Trimming at V came to 0 bases and at J to 0 bases, leaving 16 bases not matched to a gene. The CDR3 is CALGELVPFLILGDTNTDKLIF. Written as DNA, the CDR3 is TGTGCTCTTGGGGAACTAGTTCCCTTCCTAATACTGGGGGATACGAACACCGATAAACTCATCTTT.

This clone was counted only a few times. This rearrangement joins TRDV1 to TRDJ1; 7 bases fit TRDD3. The CDR3 totals 15 residues. From germline, CDR1 is TSWWSYY and CDR2 QGS. V shed 6 bases and J 0 bases; nucleotides not matched to a gene: 7. The CDR3 nucleotides read TGTGCTCTTGGTGTACCCTGGGGGTACACCGATAAACTCATCTTT. Amino acids: CALGVPWGYTDKLIF.

Regarding this clone: The DNA is omitted, as the CDR3 cannot be located on it reliably, and the CDR3 follows TCRdb's listing. This chain connects TRAV29/DV5 to TRDJ1. The CDR3 comprises 16 residues, both ends counted. CDR1 and CDR2 from the germline V gene are NSMFDY and ISSIKDK. The CDR3 region is CSVLLCSRPVIAKLIF.

Remarks on this clone: An end of the junction differs from the germline gene, which may be a read error. The gene calls are TRDV2 and TRDJ1, with a weak D call TRDD3 (10 bases). This CDR3 contains 20 residues. Germline V gene sequence: CDR1 GEAIGNYY, CDR2 EKD. Here the CDR3 DNA reads TGTGCCTGTGCCCCCCTTCCTACGTTGCTGGGGGATAAGATCACCGATAAATTCATCTTT. As protein: CACAPLPTLLGDKITDKFIF.

This clone showed up just a few times. V usage is TRDV1 and J usage is TRDJ1; no firm D call. Germline assignment: CDR1 TSWWSYY and CDR2 QGS. The CDR3 is 17 residues long. V was shortened by 0 bases and J by 0 bases, with 14 bases between the two germline ends. CDR3 loop: CALGELRWTRYTDKLIF. The CDR3 DNA is TGTGCTCTTGGGGAACTAAGGTGGACGCGGTACACCGATAAACTCATCTTT.

This sequence joins TRDV1 and TRDJ1; 12 bases align to TRDD3. The germline gives CDR1 TSWWSYY, CDR2 QGS. CDR3 length: 21 amino acids. Trimming at V came to 5 bases and at J to 3 bases, leaving 22 bases not matched to a gene. CDR3: CALGKGPTVVLGDTSSDKLIF. In nucleotides, the CDR3 is TGTGCTCTTGGGAAAGGTCCTACGGTCGTACTGGGGGATACTTCCTCCGATAAACTCATCTTT.

This chain joins TRDV1 and TRDJ1, with 11 positions matching TRDD3. J was trimmed by 0 bases and V by 1 base; bases with no gene match: 19. CDR1 and CDR2 (germline): TSWWSYY, QGS. The CDR3 has 22 residues. CDR3 nucleotides: TGTGCTCTTGGGGAACCTCCTATATGGGGGATACGGTGGAAGGGGTACACCGATAAACTCATCTTT. Residues: CALGEPPIWGIRWKGYTDKLIF.

This clone has only a few counts. This chain uses TRDV1 with TRDJ1; 10 bases align to TRDD3. The V segment lost 2 bases and the J segment 1 base; nucleotides outside the gene matches: 10. This CDR3 region has 18 residues. Germline CDR1 reads TSWWSYY; CDR2 reads QGS. The CDR3, as DNA: TGTGCTCTTGGGGAATCTTGCTACGTGGGGGATACCACCGATAAACTCATCTTT. This gives the protein CALGESCYVGDTTDKLIF.

The rearrangement uses TRDV1 and TRDJ1; 9 positions match TRDD3. CDR1 is TSWWSYY, CDR2 QGS, per germline. V shed 2 bases and J 0 bases; nucleotides not matched to a gene: 19. CDR3 size: 21 residues. The CDR3 is CALGEGFSSSLGEFNTDKLIF. The CDR3 DNA reads as TGTGCTCTTGGGGAAGGATTTTCCTCCTCACTGGGGGAATTTAACACCGATAAACTCATCTTT.

This clone turned up a few times. The rearrangement uses TRDV1 and TRDJ1; 12 bases are shared with TRDD3. Germline V gene sequence: CDR1 TSWWSYY, CDR2 QGS. The CDR3 consists of 19 residues. J lost 8 bases, V lost 0 bases, and 16 bases had no gene match. The chain's CDR3 is CALGELVLRGLGDTKKLIF. The DNA for the CDR3 is TGTGCTCTTGGGGAACTGGTCCTACGGGGGCTGGGGGATACGAAAAAACTCATCTTT.